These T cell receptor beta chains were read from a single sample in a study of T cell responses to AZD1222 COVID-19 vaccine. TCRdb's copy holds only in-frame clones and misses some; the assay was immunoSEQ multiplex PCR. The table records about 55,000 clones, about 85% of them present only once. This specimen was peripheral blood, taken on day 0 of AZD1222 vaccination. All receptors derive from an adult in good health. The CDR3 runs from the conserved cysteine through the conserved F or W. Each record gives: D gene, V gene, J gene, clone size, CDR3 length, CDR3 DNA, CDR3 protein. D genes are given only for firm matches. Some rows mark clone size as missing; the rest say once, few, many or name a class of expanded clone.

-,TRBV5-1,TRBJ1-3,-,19,TGCGCCAGCAGCTTGGGCCCCTTCGGTAGTACAACTTCTGGAAACACCATATATTTT,CASSLGPFGSTTSGNTIYF
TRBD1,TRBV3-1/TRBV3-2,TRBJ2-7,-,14,TGTGCCAGCACCCCGGGACAGGGAGAAGGCGAGCAGTACTTC,CASTPGQGEGEQYF
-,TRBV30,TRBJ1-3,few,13,TGTGCCTGGAGTCTGCAATCTGGAAACACCATATATTTT,CAWSLQSGNTIYF
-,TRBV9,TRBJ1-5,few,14,TGTGCCAGCAGCGAGGGCGACAGTAGTCAGCCCCAGCATTTT,CASSEGDSSQPQHF
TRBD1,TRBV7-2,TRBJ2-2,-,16,TGTGCCAGCAGCTACCCGGGACAGGGTAACACCGGGGAGCTGTTTTTT,CASSYPGQGNTGELFF
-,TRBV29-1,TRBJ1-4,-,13,TGCAGCGTCCGCCCCGGGAGTGATGAAAAACTGTTTTTT,CSVRPGSDEKLFF
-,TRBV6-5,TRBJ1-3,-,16,TGTGCCAGCAGTTACTCTCCGGCAGCCTCTGGAAACACCATATATTTT,CASSYSPAASGNTIYF
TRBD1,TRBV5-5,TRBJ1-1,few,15,TGTGCCAGCAGCGGACAGGGGGCGATTCACACTGAAGCTTTCTTT,CASSGQGAIHTEAFF
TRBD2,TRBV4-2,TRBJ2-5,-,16,TGTGCCAGCAGCCAAGATGCCAGCGGGGGGGCGGAGACCCAGTACTTC,CASSQDASGGAETQYF
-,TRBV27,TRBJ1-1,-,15,TGTGCCAGCAGTTTCTCCGAACAGGGTGACACTGAAGCTTTCTTT,CASSFSEQGDTEAFF
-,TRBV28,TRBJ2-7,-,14,TGTGCCAGCAGCCGAGGGGGTAGCTCCTACGAGCAGTACTTC,CASSRGGSSYEQYF
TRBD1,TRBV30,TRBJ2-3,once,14,TGTGCCTGGATTAGACAGGGGGCAACAGATACGCAGTATTTT,CAWIRQGATDTQYF
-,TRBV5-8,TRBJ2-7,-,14,TGTGCCAGCAGCTCAGGGGGGATCTCCTACGAGCAGTACTTC,CASSSGGISYEQYF
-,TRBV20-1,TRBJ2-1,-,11,TGCAGTGCCGAAGCCCCCAATGAGCAGTTCTTC,CSAEAPNEQFF
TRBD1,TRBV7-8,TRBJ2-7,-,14,TGTGCCAGCAGCACATTGCAGGGGGCGGGTGAGCAGTACTTC,CASSTLQGAGEQYF
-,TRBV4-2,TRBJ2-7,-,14,TGTGCCAGCAGCCAAGCGTCCGTAGCCTACGAGCAGTACTTC,CASSQASVAYEQYF
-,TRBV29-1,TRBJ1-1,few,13,TGCAGCGTTGGAGGGCAGTTAAACACTGAAGCTTTCTTT,CSVGGQLNTEAFF
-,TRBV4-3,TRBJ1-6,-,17,TGCGCCAGCAGCCAAGATCTTGGCGCAGGATCGGATTCACCCCTCCACTTT,CASSQDLGAGSDSPLHF
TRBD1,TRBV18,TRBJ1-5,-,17,TGTGCCAGCTCACCCACTTTAGGACAGGGGCTGTATCAGCCCCAGCATTTT,CASSPTLGQGLYQPQHF
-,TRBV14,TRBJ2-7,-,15,TGTGCCAGCAGCGCAGCGATTTCGACACCCTACGAGCAGTACTTC,CASSAAISTPYEQYF
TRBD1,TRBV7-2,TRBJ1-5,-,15,TGTGCCAGCAGCTTAAGACAGGGGAAGTATCAGCCCCAGCATTTT,CASSLRQGKYQPQHF
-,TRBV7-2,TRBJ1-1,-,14,TGTGCCAGCAGCTTAAATAATTTAGGCACTGAAGCTTTCTTT,CASSLNNLGTEAFF
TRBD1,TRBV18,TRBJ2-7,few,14,TGTGCCAGCTCACCCTGGACAGGTCGCCACGAGCAGTACTTC,CASSPWTGRHEQYF
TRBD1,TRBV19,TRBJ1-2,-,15,TGTGCCAGTAGTAAAGATAGGACAGGCTTCTATGGCTACACCTTC,CASSKDRTGFYGYTF
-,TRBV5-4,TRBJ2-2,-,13,TGTGCCAGCCGGGACCTAAACACCGGGGAGCTGTTTTTT,CASRDLNTGELFF
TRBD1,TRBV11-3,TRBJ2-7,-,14,TGTGCCAGCAGCCTCCGGGACAGGGACTACGAGCAGTACTTC,CASSLRDRDYEQYF
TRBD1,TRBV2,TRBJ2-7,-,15,TGTGCCAGCAGTGAAAGGACAGGTAATATCTACGAGCAGTACTTC,CASSERTGNIYEQYF
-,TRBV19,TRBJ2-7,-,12,TGTGCCAGTAGCACCGGCCCCTACGAGCAGTACTTC,CASSTGPYEQYF
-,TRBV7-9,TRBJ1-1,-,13,TGTGCCAGCAGCTTAGATATGAACACTGAAGCTTTCTTT,CASSLDMNTEAFF
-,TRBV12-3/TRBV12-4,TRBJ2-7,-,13,TGTGCCAGCAGTCCCGGGGTTTACTACGAGCAGTACTTC,CASSPGVYYEQYF
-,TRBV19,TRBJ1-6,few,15,TGTGCCAGTTCTTATTGGGGCAGGAATAATTCACCCCTCCACTTT,CASSYWGRNNSPLHF
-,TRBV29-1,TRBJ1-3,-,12,TGCAGCGCCGGTGGGGCTGGAAACACCATATATTTT,CSAGGAGNTIYF
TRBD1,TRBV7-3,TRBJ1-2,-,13,TGTGCCAGCAGCTTAAAGGGGACAGGCTCCAACACCTTC,CASSLKGTGSNTF
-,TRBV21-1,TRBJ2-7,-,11,TGTGCCAGCAGCAAATCGTGCGAGCAGTACTTC,CASSKSCEQYF
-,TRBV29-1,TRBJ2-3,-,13,TGCAGCGTCAGCAGGGGAGAGACAGATACGCAGTATTTT,CSVSRGETDTQYF
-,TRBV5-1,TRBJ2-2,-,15,TGCGCCAGCAGCCTGGCGAACACGAACACCGGGGAGCTGTTTTTT,CASSLANTNTGELFF
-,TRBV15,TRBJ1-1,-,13,TGTGCCACCAGCAGAGGGAGGGACACTGAAGCTTTCTTT,CATSRGRDTEAFF
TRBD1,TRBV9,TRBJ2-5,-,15,TGTGCCAGCAGCGTAGGGACAGGGGGCGGAGAGACCCAGTACTTC,CASSVGTGGGETQYF
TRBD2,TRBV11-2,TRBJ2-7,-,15,TGTGCCAGCAGCTTCGGAGCGGGGGGGGTGTACGAGCAGTACTTC,CASSFGAGGVYEQYF
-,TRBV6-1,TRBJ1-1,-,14,TGTGCCAGCAGTGAGGGGGGGGCGCACACTGAAGCTTTCTTT,CASSEGGAHTEAFF
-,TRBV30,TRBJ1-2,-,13,TGTGCCTGGAGGGGACCCAATACCTATGGCTACACCTTC,CAWRGPNTYGYTF
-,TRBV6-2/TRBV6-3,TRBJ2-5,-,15,TGTGCCAGCAGTTACTCGGGGGGGGCCCTTGAGCACCAGTACTTC,CASSYSGGALEHQYF
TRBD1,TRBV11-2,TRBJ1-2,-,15,TGTGCCAGCAGCGTGGGGACAGGGGATTACTATGGCTACACCTTC,CASSVGTGDYYGYTF
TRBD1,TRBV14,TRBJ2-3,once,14,TGTGCCAGCAGCCCCGGGACAGGGACAGATACGCAGTATTTT,CASSPGTGTDTQYF
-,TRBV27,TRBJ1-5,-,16,TGTGCCAGCAGTCCAGCCCTCGTGGGTAGCAATCAGCCCCAGCATTTT,CASSPALVGSNQPQHF
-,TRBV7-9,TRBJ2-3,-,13,TGTGCCAGCAGCCCGGACAGCACAGATACGCAGTATTTT,CASSPDSTDTQYF
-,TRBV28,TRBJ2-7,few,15,TGTGCCAGCAGTACGATAACCGGGACGGGGCCCGAGCAGTACTTC,CASSTITGTGPEQYF
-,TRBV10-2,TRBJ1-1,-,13,TGCGCCAGCAGTGACACCGGGAACACTGAAGCTTTCTTT,CASSDTGNTEAFF